This entry features one TCR beta chain sequence. What it binds is not known. Timing groups of about 4 and about 12 weeks for second doses were pooled. Data came from immunoSEQ multiplex PCR; TCRdb stores just in-frame clones and leaves some out. The sample records 250,000 to 300,000 clones, around 93% being singletons. These data originate in a study of T cell responses to AZD1222 COVID-19 vaccine. Broader study findings: Nearly half of unique spike-specific TCRs reportedly avoided B.1.351 and B.1.1.7 mutated regions. Clonal diversity may have been underestimated in mostly white British donors.

Germline-derived CDR1 and CDR2 are MDHEN and SYDVKM. This CDR3 has 12 amino acids. The V gene lost 6 bases and the J gene lost 14 bases, with 16 bases spanning the gap. This receptor was obtained from an adult who received the AZD1222 COVID-19 vaccine. The V and J genes are TRBV28 and TRBJ1-4, with unresolved D. Specimen: peripheral blood, collected 28 days after the second AZD1222 dose. This CDR3 reads CASSSLGISLFF. The CDR3 DNA sequence: TGTGCCAGCAGCTCCTTGGGGATTAGTCTGTTTTTT.